The present entry profiles one T cell receptor (beta chain) with its context. The antigen remains unidentified. Other nucleotide sequences in the sample specify the same CDR3. The sample originates from a study of cytomegalovirus exposure and HLA in healthy donors. Study-level information: A previous analysis identified 90 million to 140 million unique TCR beta sequences derived from some 200 million T cells.

Germline V lookup: CDR1 SGHDT, CDR2 YYEEEE. The germline V and J ends were trimmed by 0 bases and 8 bases, with 6 bases remaining between them. The CDR3 runs 12 residues. The primer mix had 60 Vbeta and 13 Jbeta primers. Data came from immunoSEQ multiplex PCR; TCRdb stores just in-frame clones and leaves some out. This sample's clone table lists over 100,000 clones. Participants comprised healthy donors of bone marrow. Study-wide results and caveats: Reported findings show TCR beta sequences accurately forecast HLA-A and HLA-B alleles in most subjects.

The genes are TRBV5-6 and TRBJ2-1; D gene unclear. The sequence came from a man aged 25 to 40 in good health and CMV-seronegative. Sequenced sample: PBMCs. In nucleotides, the CDR3 is TGTGCCAGCAGCTTGGGGGCGTATGAGCAGTTCTTC. Residues: CASSLGAYEQFF.